The clone carrying this TCR beta chain was found many times. Its specificity is not known. In the library, each TCR cDNA molecule bore its own unique molecular identifier. TCRdb re-called the 5' RACE reads through MiXCR, storing one row per CDR3 protein. The sample has about 41,000 distinct CDR3 sequences; around 11% are singletons. This sample is part of a study of spatial heterogeneity in lung cancer. At the level of the study: The study observed each unique TCR and UMI combination more than ten times on average in raw reads. Study-level findings and limits: At resection, ubiquitous expanded tumor TCRs appeared in blood more than at follow-up.

Time point specified: sample taken at primary tumor resection. Unsorted whole RNA samples from tumor, nontumor lung or frozen PBMC were sequenced. Samples were donated by 72 untreated early-stage non-small cell lung cancer patients. This TCR was recovered from a female donor with early-stage non-small cell lung cancer. The sequencing here drew on PBMCs, taken at surgery.

CDR3: CSARGTGWTGELFF. The CDR3 DNA is TGCAGTGCTAGAGGGACAGGGTGGACCGGGGAGCTGTTTTTT. The genes are TRBV20-1 and TRBJ2-2; TRBD1 matches 8 bases. Germline assignment: CDR1 DFQATT and CDR2 SNEGSKA (reference sequence). J lost 5 bases, V lost 1 base, and 3 bases had no gene match. This CDR3 comprises 14 residues.